This entry lists 17 T cell receptor beta chains sequenced from one sample in a study of human T cells and chemical hapten exposure. The time point was: pre-sensitization, week 0. Described treatment: therapeutic diphenylcyclopropenone sensitization with weekly scalp DPC. MiXCR was run by TCRdb on the RACE reads, yielding one entry per CDR3 protein. Among around 300,000 distinct CDR3 sequences listed, around 7% were seen once. Sequencing was performed on whole blood, taken in connection with sensitization to the hapten diphenylcyclopropenone (DPC). These receptors were taken from a man younger than 30 with alopecia areata. Some clones in this sample may be carry-over from other donors' samples.

The gene calls are TRBV6-2 or TRBV6-3 and TRBJ2-7; D unresolved. The CDR3 runs to 14 residues. Germline assignment: CDR1 MNHEY and CDR2 SVGEGT. V was pared by 8 bases and J by 1 base, with 15 bases between. CDR3 sequence (DNA): TGTGCCAGCTCGTCCGCAGATATTTCCTACGAGCAGTACGTC. Its translation: CASSSADISYEQYV.

This clonotype showed up just a few times. The chain is built from TRBV20-1 and TRBJ2-3; TRBD1 matches at 9 bases. V lost 3 bases, J lost 4 bases, and 11 bases stayed unmatched. The V gene's germline CDR1 is DFQATT and CDR2 SNEGSKA (reference sequence). The CDR3 extends over 16 amino acids. CDR3 DNA sequence: TGCAGTGCTAGTCCCAACCGGGACAGGGTGGCAGATACGCAGTATTTT. Its protein is CSASPNRDRVADTQYF.

This clonotype was seen repeatedly, ten times or more. V and J are TRBV2 and TRBJ1-1; 9 nucleotides line up with TRBD1. V was clipped by 6 bases and J by 5 bases; unmatched bases: 7. This CDR3 is 14 amino acids long. Germline V gives CDR1 SNHLY, CDR2 FYNNEI. The CDR3 DNA sequence: TGTGCCAGCAGACTCGACAGGGGGGTTACTGAAGCTTTCTTT. This codes for CASRLDRGVTEAFF.

This clonotype was seen a few times. This chain connects TRBV6-5 to TRBJ2-3; weak D call: TRBD2 (7 bases). The ends were cut back, 2 bases at V and 2 bases at J, with 11 bases in the middle. Germline V gene sequence: CDR1 MNHEY, CDR2 SVGAGI. The CDR3 has 15 amino acids. CDR3 in DNA: TGTGCCAGCAGTTACGGAGGGGGGGTCACAGATACGCAGTATTTT. This codes for CASSYGGGVTDTQYF.

This clonotype was seen a handful of times. The chain combines TRBV6-7 with TRBJ2-1, with 9 bases fitting TRBD1. TRBV6-7 is an ORF; its function is uncertain. The CDR3 has 12 residues. Germline trimming cut 9 bases from V and 4 bases from J; bases unmatched to any gene: 1. DNA for the CDR3: TGTGCCAGGGGACAGGGATACAATGAGCAGTTCTTC. Translating gives CARGQGYNEQFF.

This clonotype was counted only a few times. This sequence joins TRBV19 and TRBJ1-5; 7 bases line up with TRBD1. The ends lost 1 base at V and 6 bases at J; junction bases unmatched: 0. The CDR3 is 13 residues long. CDR1 and CDR2 from the germline V gene are LNHDA and SQIVND (reference sequence). For the CDR3, the DNA is TGTGCCAGTAGTATAGCAGGGGGTCAGCCCCAGCATTTT. The encoded protein is CASSIAGGQPQHF.

This sequence joins TRBV10-3 and TRBJ1-2; D is unresolved. V lost 8 bases, J lost 3 bases, and 10 bases lay in between. This CDR3 region has 12 residues. Germline V gene sequence: CDR1 ENHRY, CDR2 SYGVKD. As DNA, the CDR3 is TGTGCCATCTCCCAACCTTACTATGGCTACACCTTC. This gives the protein CAISQPYYGYTF.

This clonotype showed up many times. The chain carries TRBV10-3 and TRBJ1-1; unclear D gene. V gave up 3 bases and J gave up 5 bases, with 4 bases separating them. Germline CDR1 and CDR2: ENHRY and SYGVKD. The CDR3 covers 11 residues. CDR3 protein: CAISDQTEAFF. CDR3 sequence (DNA): TGTGCCATCAGTGATCAGACTGAAGCTTTCTTT.

Written as DNA, the CDR3 is TGCAGCGTTGTCAGGGGGGAGGAGACCCAGTACTTC. Translation: CSVVRGEETQYF. The chain links TRBV29-1 to TRBJ2-5; TRBD1 is a possible D gene (7 bases). In germline, CDR1 is SQVTM, CDR2 ANQGSEA. The CDR3 spans 12 residues. The ends were cut back, 4 bases at V and 5 bases at J, with 11 bases in the middle.

This clonotype was seen a few times. J is TRBJ1-6 and V is TRBV11-2; D is perhaps TRBD1 (6 bases). The CDR3 is 18 amino acids. Trimming left V 6 bases short and J 8 bases short, with 26 bases between. Germline V gene sequence: CDR1 SGHAT, CDR2 FQNNGV. CDR3 loop: CASSFRPRRTAADSPLHF. In nucleotides, the CDR3 is TGTGCCAGCAGTTTCCGACCAAGACGGACAGCTGCCGATTCACCCCTCCACTTT.

Ten or more counts support this clonotype. The gene calls are TRBV29-1 and TRBJ2-7; no clear D. There are 15 residues in the CDR3. The V gene's germline CDR1 is SQVTM and CDR2 ANQGSEA. Trimming removed 2 bases from V and 2 bases from J, with 16 bases in between. The CDR3 DNA sequence: TGCAGCGTTGAACTTTTGGCAGGAAAAACCTACGAGCAGTACTTC. This codes for CSVELLAGKTYEQYF.

This clonotype was found a few times. This CDR3 is CASTTTGNPHEQYF. As DNA, the CDR3 is TGTGCCAGCACCACGACAGGGAATCCCCACGAGCAGTACTTC. The V and J genes are TRBV27 and TRBJ2-7; 7 bases are shared with TRBD1. Losses at the gene ends were 7 bases for V and 5 bases for J; bases not matched to a gene: 11. Germline loops: CDR1 MNHEY, CDR2 SMNVEV (reference sequence). This CDR3 comprises 14 residues.

This clonotype was found many times. The rearrangement joins TRBV7-2 to TRBJ1-3, with D unclear. Trimming cost V 2 bases and J 1 base, with 3 bases left between them. This CDR3 spans 13 amino acids. Per germline, CDR1 SGHTA and CDR2 FQGNSA. The DNA for the CDR3 is TGTGCCAGCAGCTTACCATCTGGAAACACCATATATTTT. Translating it yields CASSLPSGNTIYF.

V is TRBV29-1 and J is TRBJ2-7; 8 bases are a match to TRBD1. The CDR3 covers 17 residues. V gave up 0 bases and J gave up 3 bases; unmatched junction bases: 13. Germline lookup yields CDR1 SQVTM and CDR2 ANQGSEA. The CDR3 sequence: CSVEDPSQGGTGYEQYF. In DNA form, the CDR3 reads TGCAGCGTTGAAGATCCCTCACAGGGGGGTACCGGCTACGAGCAGTACTTC.

In its sample, this clonotype was seen many times. This chain links TRBV4-3 with TRBJ2-3; 8 nucleotides align to TRBD2. The CDR3 has 16 residues. The germline gives CDR1 LGHNA, CDR2 YSLEER. Losses at the gene ends were 0 bases for V and 6 bases for J; bases not matched to a gene: 8. The CDR3 region is CASSQEAAGAVDTQYF. CDR3 DNA sequence: TGCGCCAGCAGCCAAGAGGCAGCGGGGGCGGTTGATACGCAGTATTTT.

CDR3 DNA: TGTGCCAGCAGCTTGGGAATGAAAGCTTTCTTT. Its translation is CASSLGMKAFF. The chain links TRBV3-1 to TRBJ1-1; D ambiguous. Trimming removed 5 bases from V and 9 bases from J, with 10 bases in between. The CDR3 loop spans 11 amino acids. Looked up from germline, CDR1 is LGHDT and CDR2 is YNNKEL (reference sequence).

This clonotype was counted a few times. J is TRBJ2-7 and V is TRBV28; 8 nucleotides agree with TRBD1. J gave up 6 bases and V 4 bases, and 8 bases lay outside the gene matches. The CDR3 has 14 residues. Germline V gene sequence: CDR1 MDHEN, CDR2 SYDVKM. Here the CDR3 reads CASSYGQGHSEQYF. The CDR3 DNA reads as TGTGCCAGCAGTTATGGACAGGGCCATTCCGAGCAGTACTTC.